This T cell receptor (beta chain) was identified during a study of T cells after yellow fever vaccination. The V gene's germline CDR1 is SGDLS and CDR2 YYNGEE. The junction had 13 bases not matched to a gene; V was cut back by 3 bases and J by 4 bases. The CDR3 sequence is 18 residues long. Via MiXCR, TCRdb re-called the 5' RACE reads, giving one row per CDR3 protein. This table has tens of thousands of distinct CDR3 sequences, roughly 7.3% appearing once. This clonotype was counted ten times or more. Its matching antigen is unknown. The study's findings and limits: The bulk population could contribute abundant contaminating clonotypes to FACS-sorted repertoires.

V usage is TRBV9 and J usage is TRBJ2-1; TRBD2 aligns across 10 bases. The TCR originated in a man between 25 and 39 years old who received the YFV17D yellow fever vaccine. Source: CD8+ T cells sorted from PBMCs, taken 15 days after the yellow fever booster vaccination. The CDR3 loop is CASSEKGPSGSLYNEQFF. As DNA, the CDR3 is TGTGCCAGCAGCGAAAAGGGCCCTAGCGGGAGTTTGTACAATGAGCAGTTCTTC. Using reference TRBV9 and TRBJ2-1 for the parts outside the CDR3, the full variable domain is DSGVTQTPKHLITATGQRVTLRCSPRSGDLSVYWYQQSLDQGLQFLIQYYNGEERAKGNILERFSAQQFPDLHSELNLSSLELGDSALYFCASSEKGPSGSLYNEQFFGPGTRLTVL.